This T cell receptor beta chain was retrieved from a study of blood T cells in healthy people across ages. General observations from the study: Compared with aged donors, long-lived donors showed fewer expanded clones, suggesting selection.

In germline, CDR1 is SGHTA, CDR2 FQGNSA. V lost 5 bases and J lost 2, with 15 bases in between. The CDR3 contains 15 residues. A sample-barcoded 5' primer and a J-beta primer mix were used in a second PCR of roughly 6 to 12 cycles. TCRdb re-analysed the 5' RACE reads in MiXCR, keeping a single row per CDR3 protein. The sample lists 550,000 to 600,000 distinct CDR3 sequences; approximately 30% were seen once. As regards this clonotype: As yet, its antigen is unknown. A much bigger clone sits one base away, suggesting this may be a read error.

The donors, healthy Caucasians from Russia, were aged roughly 6 to 90. The rearrangement uses TRBV7-2 and TRBJ1-2; TRBD1 might be the D (6 bases). This TCR was sampled from an older woman in good health. Sequenced sample: blood. The CDR3 loop reads CASSRDRSQNYGYTF. DNA of the CDR3: TGTGCCAGCAGCCGCGACAGGTCGCAAAACTATGGCTACACCTTC.